The clone carrying this TCR beta chain was recorded at least ten times. Antigen specificity is unknown. This entry is derived from a study of T cell repertoires in cytomegalovirus infection. TCRdb re-derived calls from the reads in MiXCR, one entry per CDR3 protein. The repertoire holds tens of thousands of distinct CDR3 sequences, 20% to 25% seen once, with more than 65% in the top ten. V shed 5 bases, J shed 7 bases, and the junction held 12 bases outside the gene matches. This CDR3 contains 16 residues. Per germline, CDR1 SEHNR and CDR2 FQNEAQ (reference sequence). J is TRBJ2-1 and V is TRBV7-9, with 9 bases identical to TRBD1. The clonotype originates from a human donor in good health (CMV status not recorded). Some clones in this sample may be carry-over from other donors' samples. This sample comprised CD8+ T cells from cultured PBMCs, obtained from culture after CMV antigen stimulation. The CDR3, as DNA: TGTGCCAGCAGCCCTGGGGGGACAGGGTCCGCTAATGAGCAGTTCTTC. Encoded protein: CASSPGGTGSANEQFF.